The 31 T cell receptor beta chains in this list originate from one sample, sequenced in a study of cytomegalovirus exposure and HLA in healthy donors. Sequenced by immunoSEQ multiplex PCR; TCRdb stores in-frame clones only, minus some. The sample includes approximately 100,000 clones, 90% to 95% of them seen just once. Material for sequencing was PBMCs. These receptors all come from a woman in her 30s in good health and CMV-seropositive.

This clone was detected once. This chain links TRBV27 with TRBJ2-7; TRBD2 matches 10 bases. Germline V lookup: CDR1 MNHEY, CDR2 SMNVEV (reference sequence). V was pared by 1 base and J by 1 base, with 10 bases of the junction left unmatched. The CDR3 extends over 18 amino acids. The CDR3 DNA is TGTGCCAGCAGTTTATTTGCTAGGGTAGCGGGAGGTTCCTACGAGCAGTACTTC. Protein: CASSLFARVAGGSYEQYF.

This chain connects TRBV28 to TRBJ1-5; D gene uncertain. The CDR3 spans 16 residues. Per the germline V gene, CDR1 is MDHEN and CDR2 is SYDVKM. V was cut by 6 bases and J by 1 base, with 16 bases left in between. The CDR3 protein is CASRVARLLSNQPQHF. The CDR3 DNA reads as TGTGCCAGCAGGGTGGCCCGCCTCTTGAGCAATCAGCCCCAGCATTTT.

This clone appeared once. J is TRBJ2-5 and V is TRBV5-1, with 15 positions matching TRBD2. Germline V gives CDR1 SGHRS, CDR2 YFSETQ. This CDR3 spans 18 amino acids. The V segment lost 5 bases and the J segment 2 bases; nucleotides outside the gene matches: 10. CDR3 sequence reads: CASSLPQGLAGGQETQYF. The DNA of the CDR3 is TGCGCCAGCAGTCTCCCGCAGGGACTAGCGGGAGGACAAGAGACCCAGTACTTC.

The J gene is TRBJ2-1, the V gene TRBV6-4; D perhaps matches TRBD2 (6 bases). Germline CDR1 MRHNA, CDR2 SNTAGT. The CDR3 totals 14 residues. V shed 4 bases and J shed 6 bases, with 13 bases lying between them. The CDR3 DNA follows: TGTGCCAGCAGTGCAGGATTCGGGAGCAATGAGCAGTTCTTC. Amino acids: CASSAGFGSNEQFF.

The chain is built from TRBV6-5 and TRBJ1-1; TRBD1 agrees at 11 bases. The V and J ends lost 5 bases and 4 bases, in that order; junction bases with no gene match: 6. This CDR3 contains 15 residues. Germline V gives CDR1 MNHEY, CDR2 SVGAGI. In DNA, the CDR3 is TGTGCCAGCAGTGCCCCGGGACAGGGGGGCACTGAAGCTTTCTTT. As protein: CASSAPGQGGTEAFF.

The chain has TRBV2 and TRBJ2-5; 10 bases line up with TRBD2. This CDR3 spans 15 amino acids. V was clipped by 9 bases and J by 5 bases; unmatched bases: 12. Germline V CDR1 and CDR2: SNHLY, FYNNEI. In nucleotides, the CDR3 is TGTGCCAGGACCTGGCTAGCGGGAGAACTGGAGACCCAGTACTTC. Its protein is CARTWLAGELETQYF. Combining the CDR3 with reference TRBV2 and TRBJ2-5 gives the whole variable domain EPEVTQTPSHQVTQMGQEVILRCVPISNHLYFYWYRQILGQKVEFLVSFYNNEISEKSEIFDDQFSVERPDGSNFTLKIRSTKLEDSAMYFCARTWLAGELETQYFGPGTRLLVL.

The chain has TRBV9 and TRBJ2-7; D gene uncertain. Per germline, CDR1 SGDLS and CDR2 YYNGEE. CDR3 length: 13 amino acids. V was cut by 4 bases and J by 3 bases, with 11 bases left in between. CDR3 loop: CASSPAFGYEQYF. CDR3 nucleotide sequence: TGTGCCAGCAGCCCCGCGTTCGGCTACGAGCAGTACTTC.

V usage is TRBV7-9 and J usage is TRBJ1-4; D uncertain. Between the trimmed V and J ends, which lost 4 bases and 4 bases, there was a span of 7 bases. The germline CDR1 and CDR2 sequences are SEHNR and FQNEAQ (reference sequence). The CDR3 has 13 residues. The DNA of the CDR3 is TGTGCCAGCAGCTCTGGGCTTAATGAAAAACTGTTTTTT. Translating gives CASSSGLNEKLFF.

V is TRBV28 and J is TRBJ2-1, with 8 bases lining up with TRBD2. Germline V lookup: CDR1 MDHEN, CDR2 SYDVKM. The V gene end was trimmed by 5 bases and the J gene end by 9 bases; junction bases not matched to a gene: 9. The CDR3 sequence is 14 residues long. Written as DNA, the CDR3 is TGTGCCAGCAGTCCACGACCCGGGGGGGTTGAGCAGTTCTTC. Its translation: CASSPRPGGVEQFF. The full variable domain, its missing parts supplied by reference TRBV28 and TRBJ2-1, is DVKVTQSSRYLVKRTGEKVFLECVQDMDHENMFWYRQDPGLGLRLIYFSYDVKMKEKGDIPEGYSVSREKKERFSLILESASTNQTSMYLCASSPRPGGVEQFFGPGTRLTVL.

The chain is built from TRBV4-3 and TRBJ2-1, with 9 bases matching TRBD2. Germline assignment: CDR1 LGHNA and CDR2 YSLEER. After removal of 4 bases from V and 8 bases from J, the junction contained 6 bases not matched to a gene. This CDR3 has 14 residues. The CDR3 region is CASSLILAGDEQFF. CDR3 nucleotide sequence: TGCGCCAGCAGCCTTATTTTAGCGGGAGATGAGCAGTTCTTC.

The chain links TRBV19 to TRBJ1-3; D unclear. This CDR3 has 14 residues. With 3 bases removed from V and 0 bases from J, the gap between germline ends came to 6 bases. From germline, CDR1 is LNHDA and CDR2 SQIVND (reference sequence). The CDR3 DNA reads as TGTGCCAGTAGTATCAGCGCCTCTGGAAACACCATATATTTT. Protein product: CASSISASGNTIYF.

V and J are TRBV5-8 and TRBJ2-5; 12 bases map to TRBD2. This CDR3 region has 16 residues. After removal of 4 bases from V and 1 base from J, the junction contained 5 bases not matched to a gene. Germline values: CDR1 SGHTS, CDR2 YDEGEE. The CDR3 is CASSKGLAGIQETQYF. The CDR3 nucleotides read TGTGCCAGCAGCAAAGGACTAGCGGGAATCCAAGAGACCCAGTACTTC.

The chain combines TRBV5-1 with TRBJ2-5; 8 nucleotides agree with TRBD2. The CDR3 totals 12 residues. Germline values: CDR1 SGHRS, CDR2 YFSETQ. V shed 7 bases and J 5 bases; nucleotides not matched to a gene: 4. CDR3 protein: CASQGLGETQYF. The CDR3 DNA follows: TGCGCCAGCCAGGGACTAGGGGAGACCCAGTACTTC.

V usage is TRBV15 and J usage is TRBJ2-2; the match to TRBD1 covers 9 bases. The CDR3 contains 19 residues. With 0 bases clipped from V and 1 base from J, the junction kept 9 bases outside the gene matches. The germline CDR1 and CDR2 sequences are LNHNV and YYDKDF (reference sequence). The CDR3, as DNA: TGTGCCACCAGCAGAGACCCCCGCCGGGACAGGGAGAACACCGGGGAGCTGTTTTTT. This sequence encodes CATSRDPRRDRENTGELFF.

This chain joins TRBV4-3 and TRBJ2-2, with 10 positions matching TRBD2. Per germline, CDR1 LGHNA and CDR2 YSLEER. The V and J ends lost 0 bases and 1 base, in that order; junction bases with no gene match: 5. This CDR3 has 18 residues. CDR3: CASSQERLAGQNTGELFF. The CDR3 bases are TGCGCCAGCAGCCAAGAGAGACTAGCGGGCCAGAACACCGGGGAGCTGTTTTTT.

V gene TRBV6-1 combines with J gene TRBJ2-1; perhaps TRBD1 as D (5 bases). Trimming took 2 bases from V and 14 from J, leaving 13 bases between them. The CDR3 runs to 12 residues. The germline CDR1 and CDR2 sequences are MNHNS and SASEGT. The CDR3: CASSELPGKEFF. The CDR3 DNA is TGTGCCAGCAGTGAACTCCCAGGGAAAGAGTTCTTC.

The CDR3 DNA sequence: TGTGCCAGCAGCTTAGGTAGCGGGAACGGGGCCTACGAGCAGTACTTC. It translates to CASSLGSGNGAYEQYF. The chain has TRBV7-9 and TRBJ2-7, with 8 positions matching TRBD2. Germline V gene data show CDR1 as SEHNR and CDR2 as FQNEAQ (reference sequence). The ends lost 1 base at V and 2 bases at J; junction bases unmatched: 7. The CDR3 loop spans 16 amino acids.

The chain links TRBV30 to TRBJ1-1; D gene ambiguous. Trimming stripped 3 bases from V and 13 bases from J, with 6 bases between. The CDR3 totals 8 residues. CDR1 is GTSNPN and CDR2 is SVGIG in the germline V gene (reference sequence). In DNA, the CDR3 is TGTGCCTGGAGCGGGATTTTCTTT. Its translation: CAWSGIFF.

The V call is TRBV19, the J call TRBJ2-5; TRBD2 might be the D (6 bases). This CDR3 has 15 residues. CDR1 LNHDA and CDR2 SQIVND come from the germline V gene (reference sequence). Trimming removed 1 base at V and 7 bases at J, with 16 bases between. CDR3 sequence (DNA): TGTGCCAGTAGTATAGTGACGGTGGGGGGAAGGACCCAGTACTTC. Protein product: CASSIVTVGGRTQYF.

This clone is a singleton in its sample. The V call is TRBV19, the J call TRBJ1-5; 7 nucleotides agree with TRBD1. V shed 6 bases and J 11 bases; nucleotides not matched to a gene: 10. The length of the CDR3 is 13 residues. Germline loops: CDR1 LNHDA, CDR2 SQIVND (reference sequence). The CDR3 spells CASSYGQAASQHF. The CDR3 DNA is TGTGCCAGTAGCTACGGACAGGCTGCGTCCCAGCATTTT.

This clone appeared once. This chain joins TRBV5-6 and TRBJ1-1, with 9 bases aligning to TRBD1. The CDR3 is 15 amino acids. Germline V gives CDR1 SGHDT, CDR2 YYEEEE. Trimming at V came to 6 bases and at J to 3 bases, leaving 9 bases not matched to a gene. The CDR3, as DNA: TGTGCCAGCAACCTAGACAGGGGGTCGTACACTGAAGCTTTCTTT. Translation: CASNLDRGSYTEAFF.

CDR3 loop: CASSEFGVSSYNEQFF. As DNA, the CDR3 is TGTGCCAGCAGTGAATTTGGAGTTAGTTCCTACAATGAGCAGTTCTTC. This chain links TRBV25-1 with TRBJ2-1, with no clear D. Germline V gene sequence: CDR1 MGHDK, CDR2 SYGVNS. The V end was cut by 1 base, the J end by 1 base, with 11 bases between. The CDR3 is 16 residues long. The variable domain in full, with the rest retrieved from reference TRBV25-1 and TRBJ2-1, is EADIYQTPRYLVIGTGKKITLECSQTMGHDKMYWYQQDPGMELHLIHYSYGVNSTEKGDLSSESTVSRIRTEHFPLTLESARPSHTSQYLCASSEFGVSSYNEQFFGPGTRLTVL.

V usage is TRBV5-5 and J usage is TRBJ2-7, with TRBD1 identical over 9 bases. Trimming cost V 4 bases and J 2 bases; bases outside gene matches: 7. Germline assignment: CDR1 SGHKS and CDR2 YYEKEE (reference sequence). There are 15 residues in the CDR3. CDR3 sequence (DNA): TGTGCCAGCAGCAAAATTAGACAGGGGGCCTACGAGCAGTACTTC. It is translated as CASSKIRQGAYEQYF.

The J gene is TRBJ1-3, the V gene TRBV28, with D possibly TRBD1 on 5 matching bases. Germline lookup yields CDR1 MDHEN and CDR2 SYDVKM. The CDR3 has 15 amino acids. V lost 3 bases and J 0 bases, leaving 9 bases between the germline ends. The CDR3 protein is CASSFRGGSGNTIYF. The CDR3 nucleotides read TGTGCCAGCAGTTTCCGGGGGGGCTCTGGAAACACCATATATTTT.

The count of this clone is one. The gene calls are TRBV5-6 and TRBJ1-5; D may be TRBD1 (6 bases). Germline values: CDR1 SGHDT, CDR2 YYEEEE. V dropped 2 bases and J dropped 5 bases, with 8 bases sitting between them. The length of the CDR3 is 13 residues. The CDR3 sequence: CASSLQGYQPQHF. CDR3 nucleotide sequence: TGTGCCAGCAGCTTACAGGGCTATCAGCCCCAGCATTTT.

DNA of the CDR3: TGTGCCAGCAGCCCCCGGAGGCTAGCGCGACAAGAGACCCAGTACTTC. The encoded protein is CASSPRRLARQETQYF. The V and J genes are TRBV7-8 and TRBJ2-5, with TRBD2 as a possible D gene (6 bases). The CDR3 extends over 16 amino acids. Trimming cost V 5 bases and J 2 bases, with 18 bases left between them. The germline V gene encodes CDR1 SGHVS and CDR2 FQNEAQ. Looking up the rest from reference TRBV7-8 and TRBJ2-5 gives the full variable domain: GAGVSQSPRYKVAKRGQDVALRCDPISGHVSLFWYQQALGQGPEFLTYFQNEAQLDKSGLPSDRFFAERPEGSVSTLKIQRTQQEDSAVYLCASSPRRLARQETQYFGPGTRLLVL.

The rearrangement joins TRBV29-1 to TRBJ2-3; TRBD1 matches at 12 bases. Germline V gene data show CDR1 as SQVTM and CDR2 as ANQGSEA. This CDR3 has 18 amino acids. The junction had 14 bases not matched to a gene; V was cut back by 2 bases and J by 5 bases. The CDR3 region has the DNA TGCAGCGTTGAATTCTTGCCGGGGACAGGGGGCGCGAAAGATACGCAGTATTTT. Translating gives CSVEFLPGTGGAKDTQYF.

The gene calls are TRBV6-4 and TRBJ2-3, with 9 bases fitting TRBD1. This CDR3 has 19 amino acids. The germline V gene has CDR1 MRHNA and CDR2 SNTAGT. The junction had 16 bases not matched to a gene; V was cut back by 5 bases and J by 1 base. The CDR3 loop is CASSRPDRGLESCTDTQYF. CDR3 coding DNA: TGTGCCAGCAGTAGACCAGACAGGGGGTTGGAGTCCTGCACAGATACGCAGTATTTT.

This sequence joins TRBV30 and TRBJ2-7; 8 bases agree with TRBD2. Looked up from germline, CDR1 is GTSNPN and CDR2 is SVGIG (reference sequence). The CDR3 contains 11 residues. CDR3 residues: CAAGGTYEQYF. DNA for the CDR3: TGTGCGGCGGGAGGTACTTACGAGCAGTACTTC.

This clone appeared once. CDR3 nucleotide sequence: TGCAGCGTTGAAAAGGCACAGGGGGCTGGCTACACCTTC. Protein sequence: CSVEKAQGAGYTF. This chain joins TRBV29-1 and TRBJ1-2, with 9 bases aligning to TRBD1. Trimming took 2 bases from V and 7 from J; bases not matched to a gene: 5. CDR3 size: 13 residues. CDR1 is SQVTM, CDR2 ANQGSEA, per germline.

The chain employs TRBV4-1 and TRBJ2-3; no clear D gene. Trimming took 0 bases from V and 5 from J, leaving 9 bases between them. This CDR3 is built from 14 residues. Germline CDR1 MGHRA, CDR2 YSYEKL. In nucleotides, the CDR3 is TGCGCCAGCAGCCAAGAGAGTACGCTAGATACGCAGTATTTT. Encoded protein: CASSQESTLDTQYF.